The present T cell receptor beta chain was sequenced within a study of cytomegalovirus exposure and HLA in healthy donors. Study-level points and caveats: While the bulk of TCR sequences proved rare, some public TCRs turned up in many donors. In vitro data verified three CMV-associated chains as specific for CMV antigens. First-cohort TCR clusters tended to co-occur in the 90 to 150 validation repertoires, a later analysis found.

V lost 7 bases, J lost 7 bases, and 17 bases lay in between. Germline CDR1 and CDR2: SNHLY and FYNNEI. There are 13 residues in the CDR3. Remarks on this clone: Antigen specificity is unknown.

Some clones are missing from TCRdb's copy, which holds only in-frame ones; the method was immunoSEQ multiplex PCR. The sample carries more than 140,000 clones, approximately 88% recorded once. V gene TRBV2 combines with J gene TRBJ2-7; tentative D call: TRBD1 (5 bases). The receptor comes from a woman younger than 35 in good health and CMV-seropositive. Sequences were obtained from PBMCs. This CDR3 is CASTEDIEQEQYF. CDR3 DNA: TGTGCCAGCACTGAGGACATAGAACAGGAGCAGTACTTC.